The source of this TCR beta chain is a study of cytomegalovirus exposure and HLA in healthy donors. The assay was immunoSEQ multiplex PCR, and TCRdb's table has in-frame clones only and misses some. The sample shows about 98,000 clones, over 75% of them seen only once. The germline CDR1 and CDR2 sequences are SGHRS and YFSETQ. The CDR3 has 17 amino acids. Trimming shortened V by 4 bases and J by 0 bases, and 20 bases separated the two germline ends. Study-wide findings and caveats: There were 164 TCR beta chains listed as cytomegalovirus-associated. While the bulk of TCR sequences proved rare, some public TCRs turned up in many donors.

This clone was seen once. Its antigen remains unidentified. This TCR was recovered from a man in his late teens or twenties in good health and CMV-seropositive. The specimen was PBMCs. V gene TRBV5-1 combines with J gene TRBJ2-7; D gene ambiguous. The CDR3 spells CASSRIGRLWSSYEQYF. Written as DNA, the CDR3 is TGCGCCAGCAGCCGCATTGGCCGGCTCTGGAGCTCCTACGAGCAGTACTTC.